This passage covers 6 T cell receptor beta chains from one sample sequenced in a study of T cells in Graves' hyperthyroidism and ophthalmopathy. The CDR3 regions of TCR beta were amplified from RNA transcripts. TCR CDR3 underwent first-round RT-PCR with the HTBI primer set. TCRdb reprocessed the multiplex PCR reads via MiXCR and lists one record per CDR3 protein. Of 280,000 or so distinct CDR3 sequences in the sample, around 25% are singletons; the top ten hold roughly 24%. The sequenced sample was blood. All receptors derive from a man aged 35 to 55 with Graves' hyperthyroidism that later progressed to Graves' ophthalmopathy.

This clonotype was observed many times. The rearrangement links TRBV12-3 or TRBV12-4 to TRBJ1-5; the match to TRBD1 covers 7 bases. J gave up 0 bases and V 6 bases, and 8 bases lay outside the gene matches. The CDR3 totals 16 residues. The CDR3 DNA follows: TGTGCCAGCAGAGGCGTGCGGACAGGTAGCAATCAGCCCCAGCATTTT. Protein sequence: CASRGVRTGSNQPQHF.

This clonotype appeared many times. The rearrangement links TRBV7-6 to TRBJ2-2; D could derive from TRBD1 or TRBD2 (6 bases each). This CDR3 contains 15 residues. Germline V gives CDR1 SGHVS, CDR2 FNYEAQ. V shed 3 bases and J shed 6 bases, with 14 bases lying between them. The chain's CDR3 is CASSLGGFLAGELFF. CDR3 in DNA: TGTGCCAGCAGCTTGGGGGGCTTTTTAGCCGGGGAGCTGTTTTTT.

This clonotype was counted ten times or more. The chain uses TRBV27 and TRBJ1-2, with 7 nucleotides matching TRBD1. Germline lookup yields CDR1 MNHEY and CDR2 SMNVEV (reference sequence). This CDR3 is built from 14 residues. V lost 8 bases and J lost 5; bases outside the gene matches: 11. As DNA, the CDR3 is TGTGCCAGCCTAGTAAGGGGGCGAGCATATGGCTACACCTTC. This codes for CASLVRGRAYGYTF.

The sample holds many counts of this clonotype. The chain uses TRBV6-5 and TRBJ1-5; D not resolved. This CDR3 has 11 amino acids. Trimming pared 5 bases from V and 9 bases from J, leaving 8 bases between. In germline, CDR1 is MNHEY, CDR2 SVGAGI. CDR3 region: CASSPPGPQHF. DNA of the CDR3: TGTGCCAGCAGTCCGCCGGGGCCCCAGCATTTT.

This clonotype showed up many times. This sequence joins TRBV7-2 and TRBJ2-7; D possibly uses TRBD1 or TRBD2 (5 bases each). The CDR3 extends over 14 amino acids. Germline V gene sequence: CDR1 SGHTA, CDR2 FQGNSA. The germline V and J ends were trimmed by 5 bases and 1 base, with 12 bases remaining between them. CDR3 protein: CASSPYWGSYEQYF. In nucleotides, the CDR3 is TGTGCCAGCAGCCCTTATTGGGGGTCCTACGAGCAGTACTTC.

The chain couples TRBV6-2 or TRBV6-3 to TRBJ2-7; TRBD2 aligns across 10 bases. The CDR3 sequence is 13 residues long. The trim removed 11 bases at V and 1 base at J, leaving 5 bases unmatched. Germline V lookup: CDR1 MNHEY, CDR2 SVGEGT. CDR3 DNA: TGTGCCGGAGCGGGAGGGCTGTCCTACGAGCAGTACTTC. It is translated as CAGAGGLSYEQYF.